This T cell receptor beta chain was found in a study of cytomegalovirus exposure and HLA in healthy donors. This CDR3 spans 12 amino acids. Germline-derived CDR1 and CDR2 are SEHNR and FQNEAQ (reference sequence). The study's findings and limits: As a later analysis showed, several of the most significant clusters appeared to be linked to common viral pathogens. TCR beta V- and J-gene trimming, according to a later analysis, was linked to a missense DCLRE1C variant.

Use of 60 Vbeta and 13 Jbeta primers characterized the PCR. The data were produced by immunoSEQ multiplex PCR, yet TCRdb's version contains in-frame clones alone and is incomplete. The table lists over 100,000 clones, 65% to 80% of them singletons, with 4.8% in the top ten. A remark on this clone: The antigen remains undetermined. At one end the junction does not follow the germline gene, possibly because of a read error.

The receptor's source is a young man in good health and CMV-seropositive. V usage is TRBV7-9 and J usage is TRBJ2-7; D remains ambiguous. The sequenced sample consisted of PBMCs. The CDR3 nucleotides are TGTTCCAGCAGCTGGCCCTCCTACGAGCAGTACTTC. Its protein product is CSSSWPSYEQYF.